This is a list of T cell receptor beta chains from one sample in a study of CD8+CD57+ T cells in acquired aplastic anemia. Using its own MiXCR run on the reads, TCRdb lists one record per CDR3 protein. The data hold some 220,000 distinct CDR3 sequences, with roughly 35% observed a single time. Material: sorted CD4+, CD8+, or CD8+CD57+ T cells (not recorded which) from PBMCs. The receptor source for this set is a human donor in good health, serving as a control. CDR3s include the opening cysteine and the closing phenylalanine or tryptophan. Each record gives: J gene, clone size, V gene, D gene, CDR3 protein, CDR3 DNA. A D gene is named only where the DNA matches it firmly. Rows may omit the clone size; those that give it use once, few, many or a size class.

TRBJ1-6	many	TRBV6-5	TRBD1	CASSYGQGYNSPLHF	TGTGCCAGCAGTTACGGACAGGGGTATAATTCACCCCTCCACTTT
TRBJ1-2	many	TRBV2	NA	CASDFAQPPDGYTF	TGTGCCAGTGACTTTGCGCAGCCCCCGGATGGCTACACCTTC
TRBJ2-5	once	TRBV7-3	NA	CASSPGTQYF	TGTGCCAGCAGCCCAGGGACCCAGTACTTC
TRBJ1-5	NA	TRBV2	NA	CASARDSNQPQHF	TGTGCCAGTGCTAGGGATAGCAATCAGCCCCAGCATTTT
TRBJ2-7	many	TRBV6-1	TRBD2	CASSRAAGEQYF	TGTGCCAGCAGCCGTGCAGCGGGGGAGCAGTACTTC
TRBJ1-5	many	TRBV7-2	NA	CASSLSLMDSWQPQHF	TGTGCCAGCAGCTTATCGCTTATGGACAGCTGGCAGCCCCAGCATTTT
TRBJ2-3	few	TRBV13	NA	CASSLGRNTQGLRDVDTQYF	TGTGCCAGCAGCTTAGGACGTAACACCCAGGGGCTTAGGGACGTGGATACGCAGTATTTT
TRBJ1-2	NA	TRBV30	NA	CAWRKGDYGYTF	TGTGCCTGGAGAAAGGGGGACTATGGCTACACCTTC
TRBJ1-2	many	TRBV2	NA	CASTRATANYGYTF	TGTGCCAGCACCCGGGCCACAGCTAACTATGGCTACACCTTC
TRBJ1-2	NA	TRBV7-3	TRBD1	CASSEQGDGYTF	TGTGCCAGCAGCGAACAGGGGGATGGCTACACCTTC
TRBJ1-2	many	TRBV7-9	NA	CASSPANYGYTF	TGTGCCAGCAGCCCGGCTAACTATGGCTACACCTTC
TRBJ2-2	few	TRBV5-1	NA	CASSLSVAANTGELFF	TGCGCCAGCAGCTTGTCAGTGGCAGCGAACACCGGGGAGCTGTTTTTT
TRBJ2-5	NA	TRBV7-7	TRBD2	CASSPGTSGGETQYF	TGTGCCAGCAGCCCCGGGACTAGCGGGGGAGAGACCCAGTACTTC
TRBJ1-5	NA	TRBV19	NA	CASSLGAQDYQPQHF	TGTGCCAGTAGTTTGGGGGCGCAGGATTATCAGCCCCAGCATTTT
TRBJ1-1	many	TRBV5-1	NA	CASSLGGSDTEAFF	TGCGCCAGCAGCTTGGGTGGGTCGGACACTGAAGCTTTCTTT
TRBJ1-5	NA	TRBV5-6	NA	CAWSEAWNQPQHF	TGTGCCTGGAGTGAAGCCTGGAATCAGCCCCAGCATTTT
TRBJ1-2	many	TRBV19	NA	CASRAVAYNYGYTF	TGTGCCAGTAGGGCTGTCGCATATAACTATGGCTACACCTTC
TRBJ1-2	NA	TRBV10-2	TRBD1	CASSGLAGTVFGYTF	TGCGCCAGCAGTGGGTTGGCAGGGACAGTTTTTGGCTACACCTTC
TRBJ2-1	NA	TRBV7-2	NA	CASSRPARGNEQFF	TGTGCCAGCAGCCGGCCCGCGCGTGGCAATGAGCAGTTCTTC
TRBJ1-4	NA	TRBV2	TRBD1	CASKTGQVGEKLFF	TGTGCCAGCAAGACGGGACAGGTGGGGGAAAAACTGTTTTTT
TRBJ2-5	many	TRBV5-1	NA	CASSLDGETQYF	TGCGCCAGCAGCTTGGATGGTGAGACCCAGTACTTC
TRBJ2-7	NA	TRBV19	TRBD2	CASRGTSGSYEQYF	TGTGCCAGTAGAGGGACTAGCGGGTCCTACGAGCAGTACTTC
TRBJ2-1	few	TRBV20-1	TRBD2	CSASRVSTSGRNYNEQFF	TGCAGTGCTAGTAGGGTATCCACTAGCGGGAGAAACTACAATGAGCAGTTCTTC
TRBJ1-6	NA	TRBV15	NA	CATSRRGGRLKSPLHF	TGTGCCACCAGCAGGAGGGGGGGCCGACTTAAATCACCCCTCCACTTT
TRBJ1-1	NA	TRBV5-1	NA	CASSLGAGSLNTEAFF	TGCGCCAGCAGCTTGGGTGCGGGCAGTCTGAACACTGAAGCTTTCTTT
TRBJ1-2	many	TRBV7-9	NA	CASSLARSDGYTF	TGTGCCAGCAGCTTAGCACGAAGCGATGGCTACACCTTC
TRBJ1-2	many	TRBV19	NA	CASSLEGVHGYTF	TGTGCCAGTAGTCTGGAGGGGGTCCACGGCTACACCTTC
TRBJ1-1	many	TRBV2	NA	CARRLNTEAFF	TGTGCCAGACGGTTGAACACTGAAGCTTTCTTT
TRBJ2-1	NA	TRBV29-1	NA	CSVEFLRERDYNEQFF	TGCAGCGTTGAATTCCTCCGAGAACGAGACTACAATGAGCAGTTCTTC
TRBJ2-2	few	TRBV28	NA	CASRPSAAYTGELFF	TGTGCCAGCAGACCTAGCGCAGCTTACACCGGGGAGCTGTTTTTT
TRBJ1-4	many	TRBV7-3	NA	CASSRNEKLFF	TGTGCCAGCAGCCGTAATGAAAAGCTGTTTTTT
TRBJ2-1	NA	TRBV19	TRBD1	CASRRQGPSSYNEQFF	TGTGCCAGTAGACGACAGGGCCCTAGCTCCTACAATGAGCAGTTCTTC
TRBJ2-1	many	TRBV5-1	TRBD2	CASSLEASGNEQFF	TGCGCCAGCAGCTTGGAAGCTAGCGGAAATGAGCAGTTCTTC
TRBJ2-1	NA	TRBV2	TRBD1	CAITDRERNNEQFF	TGTGCCATCACGGACAGGGAGAGGAACAATGAGCAGTTCTTC
TRBJ1-1	NA	TRBV20-1	TRBD1	CSARDILGGQPNTEAFF	TGCAGTGCTAGAGACATCCTAGGGGGACAGCCGAACACTGAAGCTTTCTTT
TRBJ2-7	NA	TRBV29-1	NA	CSVEEGYEQYF	TGCAGCGTTGAAGAGGGATACGAGCAGTACTTC
TRBJ2-7	NA	TRBV29-1	TRBD1	CSVERIRGEQYF	TGCAGCGTTGAACGCATCAGGGGGGAGCAGTACTTC
TRBJ2-7	NA	TRBV7-2	TRBD2	CASSLATGGSSYEQYF	TGTGCCAGCAGCTTAGCAACGGGAGGATCGTCCTACGAGCAGTACTTC
TRBJ1-3	NA	TRBV9	TRBD1	CASSPQTGGIRNTIYF	TGTGCCAGCAGCCCCCAGACAGGGGGCATAAGAAACACCATATATTTT
TRBJ2-7	NA	TRBV10-3	TRBD1	CAISESGTGLNEQYF	TGTGCCATCAGTGAGTCGGGGACAGGGCTTAACGAGCAGTACTTC
TRBJ2-5	many	TRBV7-8	TRBD1	CASSPQDRGETQYF	TGTGCCAGCAGCCCCCAGGACAGGGGAGAGACCCAGTACTTC
TRBJ2-7	many	TRBV4-2	NA	CASSDVAVSTTYEQYF	TGTGCCAGCAGCGACGTAGCGGTATCCACGACCTACGAGCAGTACTTC
TRBJ2-5	many	TRBV2	TRBD2	CASELGLLAGQETQYF	TGTGCCAGCGAACTCGGGCTACTAGCGGGGCAAGAGACCCAGTACTTC
TRBJ1-2	NA	TRBV24-1	NA	CATSFRLRGYTF	TGTGCCACCAGTTTCAGGCTGAGGGGCTACACCTTC
TRBJ1-2	many	TRBV19	NA	CASSTRVEGGYTF	TGTGCCAGTAGTACCCGGGTGGAGGGTGGCTACACCTTC
TRBJ2-2	NA	TRBV19	NA	CATPSSNTGELFF	TGTGCCACCCCCTCCTCGAACACCGGGGAGCTGTTTTTT
TRBJ1-1	many	TRBV4-1	TRBD1	CASSDRGKNTEAFF	TGCGCCAGCAGTGACAGGGGGAAGAACACTGAAGCTTTCTTT
TRBJ2-2	NA	TRBV9	NA	CASSVGPQGCANTGELFF	TGTGCCAGCAGCGTAGGTCCCCAGGGCTGTGCGAACACCGGGGAGCTGTTTTTT
TRBJ2-5	NA	TRBV25-1	NA	CASGLETQYF	TGTGCCAGCGGGTTGGAGACCCAGTACTTC
TRBJ1-2	few	TRBV20-1	NA	CSASPGILYGCTF	TGCAGTGCTAGCCCAGGGATCCTTTATGGCTGCACCTTC
TRBJ2-1	many	TRBV19	TRBD1	CASSRDRGPLDEQFF	TGTGCCAGTAGCCGAGACAGGGGGCCTTTGGATGAGCAGTTCTTC